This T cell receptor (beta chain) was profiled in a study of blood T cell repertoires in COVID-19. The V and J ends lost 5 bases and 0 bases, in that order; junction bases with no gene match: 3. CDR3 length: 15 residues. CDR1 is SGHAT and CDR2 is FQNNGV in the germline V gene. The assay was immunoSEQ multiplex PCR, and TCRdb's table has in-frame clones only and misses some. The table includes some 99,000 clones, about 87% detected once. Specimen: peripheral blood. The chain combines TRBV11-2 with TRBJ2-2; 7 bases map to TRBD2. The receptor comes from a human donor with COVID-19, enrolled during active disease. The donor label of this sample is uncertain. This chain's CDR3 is CASSETSPNTGELFF. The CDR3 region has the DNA TGTGCCAGCAGCGAGACTAGCCCGAACACCGGGGAGCTGTTTTTT.